This TCR beta chain was documented in a study of technical replicates of blood from four donors. V was pared by 5 bases and J by 6 bases, with 13 bases between. From germline, CDR1 is SEHNR and CDR2 FQNEAQ (reference sequence). This CDR3 has 13 residues. TCRdb's copy holds only in-frame clones and misses some; the assay was immunoSEQ multiplex PCR. The sample carries 75,000 to 100,000 clones, 95% recorded once. V is TRBV7-9 and J is TRBJ1-2, with D unresolved. Material: T cells isolated from PBMCs. The sequence derives from a human donor in good health. CDR3 protein: CASSPRNQNGYTF. For the CDR3, the DNA is TGTGCCAGCAGCCCTAGGAATCAAAATGGCTACACCTTC.